Below are 24 T cell receptor beta chains sequenced from a single sample in a study of monozygotic twins with inflammatory bowel disease. TCRdb re-called the 5' RACE reads and gives one entry per CDR3 protein, without DNA. In total, the table holds approximately 400,000 distinct CDR3 sequences. The sequenced material came from blood. These receptors originate from a human donor with ulcerative colitis or Crohn's disease, or a healthy co-twin of an affected twin (not recorded which).

This chain uses TRBV27 with TRBJ2-1. The CDR3 consists of 14 residues. Per germline, CDR1 MNHEY and CDR2 SMNVEV (reference sequence). CDR3 sequence: CASSLWESYNEQFF.

The V call is TRBV11-2, the J call TRBJ2-5; TCRdb selects TRBD2, and the lack of DNA leaves this call unchecked. Per germline, CDR1 SGHAT and CDR2 FQNNGV. The CDR3 runs to 18 residues. CDR3 sequence reads: CASSLGLAGGPMGETQYF.

V is TRBV7-2 and J is TRBJ2-7; the TCRdb call, TRBD2, lacks DNA for checking. CDR3 length: 14 residues. CDR1 is SGHTA and CDR2 is FQGNSA in the germline V gene. The CDR3 sequence: CASSTGLVTYEQYF.

The gene calls are TRBV5-1 and TRBJ1-5; as DNA is missing, the TRBD1 call by TCRdb cannot be tested. The CDR3 covers 15 residues. Germline V gene sequence: CDR1 SGHRS, CDR2 YFSETQ. This CDR3 is CASSLDPVVGYPQHF.

This chain links TRBV29-1 with TRBJ2-3; TCRdb proposes TRBD1, but this gene call is untestable without DNA. This CDR3 contains 15 residues. Germline V CDR1 and CDR2: SQVTM, ANQGSEA. CDR3 amino acids: CSVAETGDLTDTQYF.

The rearrangement joins TRBV5-1 to TRBJ1-4; as DNA is missing, the TRBD1 call by TCRdb cannot be tested. The CDR3 has 15 amino acids. The germline V gene has CDR1 SGHRS and CDR2 YFSETQ. Here the CDR3 reads CASSSETGASEKLFF. Full variable domain (rest looked up from reference TRBV5-1 and TRBJ1-4): KAGVTQTPRYLIKTRGQQVTLSCSPISGHRSVSWYQQTPGQGLQFLFEYFSETQRNKGNFPGRFSGRQFSNSRSEMNVSTLELGDSALYLCASSSETGASEKLFFGSGTQLSVL.

The genes are TRBV7-9 and TRBJ2-2; absent DNA, TCRdb's TRBD2 call cannot be checked. Germline CDR1 is SEHNR and CDR2 is FQNEAQ (reference sequence). The CDR3 runs to 17 residues. CDR3 in amino acids: CASSLDFVREQAGELFF.

The chain combines TRBV7-2 with TRBJ2-3; TCRdb indicates TRBD2, and absent DNA this call remains unverified. The CDR3 is 17 amino acids. Looked up from germline, CDR1 is SGHTA and CDR2 is FQGNSA. The CDR3 is CASSLLLAGGPPDTQYF.

The J gene is TRBJ1-6, the V gene TRBV3-1; the D call from TCRdb, TRBD1, cannot be confirmed without DNA. The germline gives CDR1 LGHDT, CDR2 YNNKEL (reference sequence). The CDR3 has 11 amino acids. CDR3 region: CASSQGTETHF.

The CDR3 loop is CASSLPEWEGQEYF. The rearrangement uses TRBV6-5 and TRBJ2-3; the TCRdb D gene call, TRBD2, has no DNA to confirm it. The CDR3 loop spans 14 amino acids. CDR1 and CDR2 from the germline V gene are MNHEY and SVGAGI.

The CDR3 here is CASSLTDTNYGYTF. V usage is TRBV6-1 and J usage is TRBJ1-2. CDR3 length: 14 residues. Germline V lookup: CDR1 MNHNS, CDR2 SASEGT.

V is TRBV7-2 and J is TRBJ1-1; the TRBD1 assignment by TCRdb is unverifiable without DNA. The CDR3 spans 14 residues. Germline V lookup: CDR1 SGHTA, CDR2 FQGNSA. CDR3 region: CASILDRPNTEAFF. Based on the CDR3 plus reference TRBV7-2 and TRBJ1-1, the full variable domain is GAGVSQSPSNKVTEKGKDVELRCDPISGHTALYWYRQSLGQGLEFLIYFQGNSAPDKSGLPSDRFSAERTGGSVSTLTIQRTQQEDSAVYLCASILDRPNTEAFFGQGTRLTVV.

J is TRBJ2-7 and V is TRBV20-1. CDR1 is DFQATT and CDR2 is SNEGSKA in the germline V gene (reference sequence). The CDR3 is 13 amino acids. Here the CDR3 reads CSALKGGSYEQYF.

The V gene is TRBV25-1, the J gene TRBJ1-5; TCRdb indicates TRBD1, and absent DNA this call remains unverified. The CDR3 spans 16 residues. The germline V gene encodes CDR1 MGHDK and CDR2 SYGVNS. CDR3 protein: CASSESGTGGSQPQHF.

The chain links TRBV5-1 to TRBJ2-3. Germline CDR1 and CDR2: SGHRS and YFSETQ. CDR3 size: 14 residues. The CDR3 sequence is CASRPSVGTDTQYF.

V gene TRBV3-1 combines with J gene TRBJ2-2; absent DNA, TCRdb's TRBD2 call cannot be checked. CDR3 length: 18 amino acids. The germline V gene has CDR1 LGHDT and CDR2 YNNKEL (reference sequence). CDR3 region: CASSQDSRLAENTGELFF.

The chain is built from TRBV5-1 and TRBJ2-7; TCRdb calls TRBD2, which cannot be checked without DNA. This CDR3 region has 15 residues. Germline CDR1 SGHRS, CDR2 YFSETQ. The CDR3 reads CASSPAASGSGEQYF. Full variable domain (missing parts from reference TRBV5-1 and TRBJ2-7): KAGVTQTPRYLIKTRGQQVTLSCSPISGHRSVSWYQQTPGQGLQFLFEYFSETQRNKGNFPGRFSGRQFSNSRSEMNVSTLELGDSALYLCASSPAASGSGEQYFGPGTRLTVT.

The chain couples TRBV28 to TRBJ1-6; checking the TCRdb D call of TRBD1 is not possible without DNA. The CDR3 totals 14 residues. Per the germline V gene, CDR1 is MDHEN and CDR2 is SYDVKM. CDR3 sequence: CASSSGTNRPPLHF.

The chain combines TRBV20-1 with TRBJ1-5; TCRdb selects TRBD1, and the lack of DNA leaves this call unchecked. This CDR3 has 11 amino acids. Germline loops: CDR1 DFQATT, CDR2 SNEGSKA (reference sequence). CDR3 region: CSARGDQPQHF.

The chain carries TRBV9 and TRBJ1-6. Germline V gene data show CDR1 as SGDLS and CDR2 as YYNGEE. The CDR3 loop spans 14 amino acids. CDR3 amino acids: CASSVGGDRSPLHF.

This sequence joins TRBV9 and TRBJ1-1; TCRdb picks TRBD1, but there is no DNA to check that call. The CDR3 extends over 13 amino acids. The germline V gene encodes CDR1 SGDLS and CDR2 YYNGEE. CDR3: CASSETGYTEAFF.

The chain couples TRBV29-1 to TRBJ2-7; TCRdb's D gene call, TRBD2, goes unchecked for lack of DNA. This CDR3 comprises 13 residues. Germline CDR1 is SQVTM and CDR2 is ANQGSEA. The CDR3: CSVEDTSGRQQYF.

The chain recombines TRBV9 with TRBJ2-2; as DNA is missing, the TRBD2 call by TCRdb cannot be tested. The germline V gene has CDR1 SGDLS and CDR2 YYNGEE. The CDR3 has 14 residues. CDR3 protein: CATGGGLPTGELFF.

The chain couples TRBV10-3 to TRBJ2-7. CDR3 length: 11 amino acids. Per germline, CDR1 ENHRY and CDR2 SYGVKD. The CDR3 region is CAVGSFYEQYF.